One sample yielded the 24 T cell receptor beta chains listed below, sequenced in a study of blood T cells in healthy people across ages. A second PCR, run for about 7 to 11 cycles, used a sample-barcoded 5' primer plus a J-beta primer mix. In TCRdb, the 5' RACE reads were re-called with MiXCR into one record per CDR3 protein. The data contain 800,000 to 950,000 distinct CDR3 sequences, around 46% of them singletons. The sample consisted of blood. Receptor source: a man younger than 45 in good health.

This chain joins TRBV13 and TRBJ2-1; TRBD2 aligns across 7 bases. The V gene end was trimmed by 4 bases and the J gene end by 3 bases; junction bases not matched to a gene: 12. Germline V gene sequence: CDR1 PRHDT, CDR2 FYEKMQ (reference sequence). This CDR3 region has 17 residues. The CDR3 is CASSWYGRLAVYNEQFF. Here the CDR3 DNA reads TGTGCCAGCAGCTGGTACGGGCGGCTAGCGGTCTACAATGAGCAGTTCTTC.

The V and J genes are TRBV12-3 or TRBV12-4 and TRBJ2-5, with TRBD2 matching 7 bases. V shed 7 bases, J shed 2 bases, and the junction held 10 bases outside the gene matches. This CDR3 spans 15 amino acids. CDR3 nucleotides: TGTGCCAGCATTTCCGGGAGGAGTGTTCAAGAGACCCAGTACTTC. Protein: CASISGRSVQETQYF.

The CDR3 region is CSARPRRGGTIRNEQFF. The CDR3 DNA reads TGCAGTGCTAGACCTCGACGAGGCGGGACTATTCGCAATGAGCAGTTCTTC. V is TRBV20-1 and J is TRBJ2-1, with 7 bases aligning to TRBD2. After removal of 2 bases from V and 6 bases from J, the junction contained 16 bases not matched to a gene. CDR3 size: 17 residues. From germline, CDR1 is DFQATT and CDR2 SNEGSKA (reference sequence).

The chain uses TRBV11-2 and TRBJ2-1; TRBD1 matches 7 bases. The CDR3 has 16 residues. V was pared by 4 bases and J by 4 bases, with 10 bases of the junction left unmatched. Germline CDR1 reads SGHAT; CDR2 reads FQNNGV. CDR3 amino acids: CASSSQTGDQYNEQFF. For the CDR3, the DNA is TGTGCCAGCAGCTCACAAACAGGGGATCAATACAATGAGCAGTTCTTC.

This chain connects TRBV24-1 to TRBJ2-1; unclear D gene. Germline lookup yields CDR1 KGHDR and CDR2 SFDVKD. V was cut by 7 bases and J by 0 bases, with 15 bases left in between. The CDR3 loop spans 16 amino acids. CDR3 residues: CATSLTQRSSYNEQFF. CDR3 in DNA: TGTGCCACCAGCCTGACACAAAGAAGCTCCTACAATGAGCAGTTCTTC.

This clonotype has more than one count but fewer than ten. Here the CDR3 DNA reads TGTGCCAGCAGCTTAGTCGGGACGCCTCCGCCAAAATATGGCTACACCTTC. It specifies CASSLVGTPPPKYGYTF. The rearrangement links TRBV11-2 to TRBJ1-2; D may be TRBD1 (5 bases). The CDR3 runs to 17 residues. Trimming took off 1 base at V and 5 bases at J, with 20 bases between the two ends. CDR1 and CDR2 (germline): SGHAT, FQNNGV. The whole variable domain, remainder taken from reference TRBV11-2 and TRBJ1-2, is EAGVAQSPRYKIIEKRQSVAFWCNPISGHATLYWYQQILGQGPKLLIQFQNNGVVDDSQLPKDRFSAERLKGVDSTLKIQPAKLEDSAVYLCASSLVGTPPPKYGYTFGSGTRLTVV.

This sequence joins TRBV30 and TRBJ1-2; TRBD1 agrees at 7 bases. The CDR3 has 13 residues. Trimming took 1 base from V and 4 from J; bases not matched to a gene: 3. The germline V gene has CDR1 GTSNPN and CDR2 SVGIG (reference sequence). CDR3 in DNA: TGTGCCTGGAGTGCCCAGGGGGGCTATGGCTACACCTTC. It codes for CAWSAQGGYGYTF.

The J gene is TRBJ2-1, the V gene TRBV20-1; 9 bases line up with TRBD1. V was clipped by 5 bases and J by 6 bases; unmatched bases: 11. From germline, CDR1 is DFQATT and CDR2 SNEGSKA (reference sequence). The CDR3 is made up of 15 amino acids. The CDR3 here is CSALPGTGLSNEQFF. The CDR3, as DNA: TGCAGTGCTCTTCCCGGGACAGGGTTATCCAATGAGCAGTTCTTC.

The chain employs TRBV7-8 and TRBJ2-3; TRBD1 matches 9 bases. The CDR3 loop spans 18 amino acids. After removal of 5 bases from V and 6 bases from J, the junction contained 18 bases not matched to a gene. CDR1 SGHVS and CDR2 FQNEAQ come from the germline V gene. DNA of the CDR3: TGTGCCAGCAGCCCCGTCTTACTTACGGGACAGGGACGGGATACGCAGTATTTT. The encoded protein is CASSPVLLTGQGRDTQYF.

This clonotype was seen more than once but under ten times. The gene calls are TRBV4-3 and TRBJ1-1; the D gene is possibly TRBD1 (6 bases). Trimming removed 0 bases at V and 1 base at J, with 12 bases between. In germline, CDR1 is LGHNA, CDR2 YSLEER. This CDR3 has 16 amino acids. The DNA for the CDR3 is TGCGCCAGCAGCCAAGAATACTTAGGGGGGAACACTGAAGCTTTCTTT. Translating gives CASSQEYLGGNTEAFF.

The chain combines TRBV7-2 with TRBJ2-7; D might be TRBD1 (6 bases). Trimming removed 2 bases from V and 3 bases from J, with 11 bases in between. The CDR3 runs to 14 residues. CDR1 is SGHTA, CDR2 FQGNSA, per germline. The CDR3 region is CASSLQGGNYEQYF. The CDR3 DNA follows: TGTGCCAGCAGCTTACAAGGGGGTAACTACGAGCAGTACTTC.

V usage is TRBV27 and J usage is TRBJ2-7; D is undetermined. The ends were cut back, 7 bases at V and 5 bases at J, with 18 bases in the middle. The length of the CDR3 is 14 residues. In germline, CDR1 is MNHEY, CDR2 SMNVEV (reference sequence). The CDR3 DNA reads as TGTGCCAGCATTCGATCCACATCAATGGACGAGCAGTACTTC. Its protein is CASIRSTSMDEQYF.

The chain recombines TRBV12-3 or TRBV12-4 with TRBJ2-5, with 14 bases lining up with TRBD2. The CDR3 spans 17 residues. V lost 6 bases and J lost 0; bases outside the gene matches: 6. This CDR3 is CASRLGLAGGNQETQYF. Here the CDR3 DNA reads TGTGCCAGCAGGCTAGGACTAGCGGGGGGAAACCAAGAGACCCAGTACTTC.

V usage is TRBV11-3 and J usage is TRBJ2-1; 11 nucleotides line up with TRBD2. This CDR3 spans 15 amino acids. After removal of 3 bases from V and 5 bases from J, the junction contained 3 bases not matched to a gene. Germline CDR1 SGHNT, CDR2 YENEEA. The CDR3 region is CASSLGLADDNEQFF. CDR3 nucleotides: TGTGCCAGCAGCTTGGGACTAGCGGATGACAATGAGCAGTTCTTC.

Concerning this clonotype itself: Germline is not matched at one junction end, which may reflect a read error. The chain has TRBV4-1 and TRBJ2-7, with D unclear. The CDR3 length is 12 residues. Germline lookup yields CDR1 MGHRA and CDR2 YSYEKL. The CDR3 here is CAISQDTYEQYF. CDR3 nucleotide sequence: TGCGCCATCAGCCAAGATACCTACGAGCAGTACTTC.

The chain has TRBV12-3 or TRBV12-4 and TRBJ1-5; TRBD1 agrees at 9 bases. CDR3 size: 14 residues. Losses at the gene ends were 7 bases for V and 4 bases for J; bases not matched to a gene: 5. The CDR3 protein is CASTSGQGNQPQHF. In nucleotides, the CDR3 is TGTGCCAGCACCTCGGGACAGGGAAATCAGCCCCAGCATTTT.

CDR3 sequence (DNA): TGCAGCGTTGTATCCGCAGGGTCTCGAGAGCAGTACTTC. It encodes CSVVSAGSREQYF. The rearrangement uses TRBV29-1 and TRBJ2-7; D might be TRBD1 (5 bases). Per germline, CDR1 SQVTM and CDR2 ANQGSEA. V was trimmed by 4 bases and J by 7 bases, leaving 17 bases between them. This CDR3 contains 13 residues.

V usage is TRBV10-3 and J usage is TRBJ2-5; a possible D gene is TRBD1 (6 bases). Trimming cost V 0 bases and J 11 bases, with 19 bases left between them. Germline values: CDR1 ENHRY, CDR2 SYGVKD. There are 15 residues in the CDR3. CDR3 in amino acids: CAISESGTPKDEQYF. The CDR3 DNA follows: TGTGCCATCAGTGAGTCGGGGACACCCAAGGATGAGCAGTACTTC.

The V call is TRBV3-1, the J call TRBJ2-1, with D tentatively TRBD2 (5 bases). The V end lost 2 bases, the J end lost 4 bases, and 12 bases lay between the germline ends. The CDR3 covers 15 residues. CDR1 LGHDT and CDR2 YNNKEL come from the germline V gene (reference sequence). CDR3: CASSQSTGMYNEQFF. CDR3 DNA sequence: TGTGCCAGCAGCCAATCGACGGGGATGTACAATGAGCAGTTCTTC.

Comments on this clonotype: The junction departs from germline at one end; a sequencing error may be responsible. The V call is TRBV12-3 or TRBV12-4, the J call TRBJ2-5; D gene ambiguous. CDR3 length equals 13 residues. CDR3: CASSLRLQETRYF. CDR3 nucleotide sequence: TGTGCCAGCAGTTTACGGCTACAAGAGACCCGGTACTTC.

The chain combines TRBV30 with TRBJ1-5; D unclear. This CDR3 comprises 15 residues. The germline CDR1 and CDR2 sequences are GTSNPN and SVGIG (reference sequence). Trimming stripped 3 bases from V and 6 bases from J, with 18 bases between. The CDR3 loop is CAWSDNGPWGQPQHF. As DNA, the CDR3 is TGTGCCTGGAGCGACAACGGACCTTGGGGTCAGCCCCAGCATTTT.

In this sample, this clonotype is medium-sized. The chain recombines TRBV28 with TRBJ2-1; 10 nucleotides match TRBD2. CDR3 size: 16 residues. The germline gives CDR1 MDHEN, CDR2 SYDVKM. The V segment lost 2 bases and the J segment 6 bases; nucleotides outside the gene matches: 7. This CDR3 reads CASSLLAGDGSNEQFF. The CDR3 bases are TGTGCCAGCAGTTTACTAGCGGGGGATGGAAGCAATGAGCAGTTCTTC.

This clonotype was picked up a small number of times. This chain's CDR3 is CSARTGTGLNYGYTF. The CDR3 DNA is TGCAGTGCTAGAACCGGGACAGGTCTAAACTATGGCTACACCTTC. The chain carries TRBV20-1 and TRBJ1-2; 8 nucleotides align to TRBD1. Looked up from germline, CDR1 is DFQATT and CDR2 is SNEGSKA (reference sequence). J gave up 2 bases and V 2 bases, and 7 bases lay outside the gene matches. The CDR3 is 15 amino acids.

Many counts were recorded for this clonotype. The chain couples TRBV9 to TRBJ2-5, with 8 nucleotides matching TRBD2. V was pared by 3 bases and J by 4 bases, with 11 bases of the junction left unmatched. Germline CDR1 SGDLS, CDR2 YYNGEE. The CDR3 has 16 amino acids. The CDR3 sequence: CASSAPLAADPETQYF. DNA for the CDR3: TGTGCCAGCAGCGCCCCACTAGCGGCTGACCCAGAGACCCAGTACTTC. Full variable domain (rest looked up from reference TRBV9 and TRBJ2-5): DSGVTQTPKHLITATGQRVTLRCSPRSGDLSVYWYQQSLDQGLQFLIQYYNGEERAKGNILERFSAQQFPDLHSELNLSSLELGDSALYFCASSAPLAADPETQYFGPGTRLLVL.